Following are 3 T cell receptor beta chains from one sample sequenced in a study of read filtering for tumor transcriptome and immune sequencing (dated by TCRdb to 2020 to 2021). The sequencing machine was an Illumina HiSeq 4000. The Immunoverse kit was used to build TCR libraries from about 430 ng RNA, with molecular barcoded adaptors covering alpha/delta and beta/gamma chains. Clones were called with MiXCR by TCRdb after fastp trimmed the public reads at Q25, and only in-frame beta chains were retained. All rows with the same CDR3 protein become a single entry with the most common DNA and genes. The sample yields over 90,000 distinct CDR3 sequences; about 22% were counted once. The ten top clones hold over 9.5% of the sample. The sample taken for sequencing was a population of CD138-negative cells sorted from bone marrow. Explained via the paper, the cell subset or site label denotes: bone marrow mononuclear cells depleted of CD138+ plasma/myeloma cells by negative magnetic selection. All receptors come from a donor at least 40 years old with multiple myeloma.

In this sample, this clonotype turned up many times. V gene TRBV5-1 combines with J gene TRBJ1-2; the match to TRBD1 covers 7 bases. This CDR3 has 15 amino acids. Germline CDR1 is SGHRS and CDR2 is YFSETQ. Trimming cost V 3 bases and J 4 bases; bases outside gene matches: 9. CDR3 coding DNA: TGCGCCAGCAGCTCGCCCGGGACAGTCGGCTATGGCTACACCTTC. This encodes CASSSPGTVGYGYTF. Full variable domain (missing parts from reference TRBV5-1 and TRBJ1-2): KAGVTQTPRYLIKTRGQQVTLSCSPISGHRSVSWYQQTPGQGLQFLFEYFSETQRNKGNFPGRFSGRQFSNSRSEMNVSTLELGDSALYLCASSSPGTVGYGYTFGSGTRLTVV.

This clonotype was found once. CDR3 loop: CSVSQVGEKLFF. The CDR3 bases are TGCAGTGTGTCGCAGGTCGGTGAAAAACTGTTTTTT. V and J are TRBV20-1 and TRBJ1-4, with D uncertain. V was shortened by 7 bases and J by 7 bases, with 13 bases between the two germline ends. Germline V gene sequence: CDR1 DFQATT, CDR2 SNEGSKA (reference sequence). The CDR3 is made up of 12 amino acids.

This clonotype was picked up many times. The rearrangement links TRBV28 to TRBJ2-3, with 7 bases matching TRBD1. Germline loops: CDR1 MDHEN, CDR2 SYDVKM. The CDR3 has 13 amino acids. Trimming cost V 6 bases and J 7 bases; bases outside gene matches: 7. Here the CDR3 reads CASSPRGRYTQYF. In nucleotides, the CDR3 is TGTGCCAGCAGCCCCAGGGGGAGATATACGCAGTATTTT.